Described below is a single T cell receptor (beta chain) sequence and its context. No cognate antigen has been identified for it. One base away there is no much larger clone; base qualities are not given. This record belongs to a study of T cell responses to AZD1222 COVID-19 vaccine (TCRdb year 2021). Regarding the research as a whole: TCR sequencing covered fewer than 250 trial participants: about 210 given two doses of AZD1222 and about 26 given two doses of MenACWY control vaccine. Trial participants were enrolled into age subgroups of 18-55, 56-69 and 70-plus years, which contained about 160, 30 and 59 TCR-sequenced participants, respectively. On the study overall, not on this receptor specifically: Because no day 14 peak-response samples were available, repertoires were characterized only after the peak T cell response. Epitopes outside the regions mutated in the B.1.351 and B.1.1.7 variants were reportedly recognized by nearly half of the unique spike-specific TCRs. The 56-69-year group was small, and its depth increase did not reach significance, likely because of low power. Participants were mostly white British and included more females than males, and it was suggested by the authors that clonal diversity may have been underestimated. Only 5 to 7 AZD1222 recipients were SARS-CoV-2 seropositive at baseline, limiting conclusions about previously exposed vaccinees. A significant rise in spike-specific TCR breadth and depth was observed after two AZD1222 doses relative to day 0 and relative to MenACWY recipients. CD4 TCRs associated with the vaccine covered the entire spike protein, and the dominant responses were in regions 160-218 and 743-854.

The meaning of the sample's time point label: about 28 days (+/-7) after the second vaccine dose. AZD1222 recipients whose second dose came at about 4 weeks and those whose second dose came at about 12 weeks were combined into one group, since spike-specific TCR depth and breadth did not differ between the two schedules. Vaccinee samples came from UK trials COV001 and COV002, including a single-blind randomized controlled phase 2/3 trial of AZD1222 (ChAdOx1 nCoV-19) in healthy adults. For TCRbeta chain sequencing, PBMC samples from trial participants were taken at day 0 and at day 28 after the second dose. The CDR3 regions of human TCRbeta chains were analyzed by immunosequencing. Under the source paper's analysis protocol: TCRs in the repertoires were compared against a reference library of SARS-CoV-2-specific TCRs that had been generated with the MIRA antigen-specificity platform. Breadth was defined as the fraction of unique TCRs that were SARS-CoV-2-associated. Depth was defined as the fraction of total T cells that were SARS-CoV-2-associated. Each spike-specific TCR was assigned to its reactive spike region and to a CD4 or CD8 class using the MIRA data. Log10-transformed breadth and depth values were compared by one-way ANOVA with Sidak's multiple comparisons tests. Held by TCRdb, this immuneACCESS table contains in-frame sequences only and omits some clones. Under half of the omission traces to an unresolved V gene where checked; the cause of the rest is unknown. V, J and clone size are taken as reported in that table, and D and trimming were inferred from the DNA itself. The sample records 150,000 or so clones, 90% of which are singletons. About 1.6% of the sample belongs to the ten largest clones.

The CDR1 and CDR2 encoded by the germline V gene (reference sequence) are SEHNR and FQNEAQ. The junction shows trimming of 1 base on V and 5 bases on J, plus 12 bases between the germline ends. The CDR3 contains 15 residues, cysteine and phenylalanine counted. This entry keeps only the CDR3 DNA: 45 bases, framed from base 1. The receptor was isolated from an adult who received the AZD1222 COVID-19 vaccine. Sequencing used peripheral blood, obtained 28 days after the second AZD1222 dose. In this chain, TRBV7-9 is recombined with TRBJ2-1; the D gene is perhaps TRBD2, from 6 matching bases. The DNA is TGTGCCAGCAGCTTAGGGGGGGTGGTGAACAATGAGCAGTTCTTC. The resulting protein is CASSLGGVVNNEQFF. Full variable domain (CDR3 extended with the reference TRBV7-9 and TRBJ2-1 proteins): DTGVSQNPRHKITKRGQNVTFRCDPISEHNRLYWYRQTLGQGPEFLTYFQNEAQLEKSRLLSDRFSAERPKGSFSTLEIQRTEQGDSAMYLCASSLGGVVNNEQFFGPGTRLTVL.